These 20 T cell receptor beta chains came from one sample sequenced in a study of CD4 T cells in relation to SARS-CoV-2 and coronaviruses. Data came from immunoSEQ multiplex PCR; TCRdb stores just in-frame clones and leaves some out. This sample has over 25,000 clones, with 75% found just once. No antigen has been assigned to these receptors. Unexposed donor CD4+ T cells date from about 2011-2018, before the COVID-19 pandemic. After nine to ten days of culture, CD4+ T cells were isolated. The sequencing sample was made of CD4+ T cells from PBMCs, cultured in vitro. These TCRs come from a human donor in good health.

J is TRBJ2-5 and V is TRBV9, with D unresolved. The germline gives CDR1 SGDLS, CDR2 YYNGEE. V was shortened by 3 bases and J by 4 bases, with 7 bases between the two germline ends. This CDR3 has 12 residues. As DNA, the CDR3 is TGTGCCAGCAGCGCTTTGGGAGAGACCCAGTACTTC. This sequence encodes CASSALGETQYF.

The rearrangement links TRBV7-8 to TRBJ1-6; D unclear. Germline V gives CDR1 SGHVS, CDR2 FQNEAQ. This CDR3 is built from 12 residues. Deletions cut 1 base from V and 14 bases from J, with 9 bases between. The CDR3, as DNA: TGTGCCAGCAGCTTAGACATTGGGGCCCTCCACTTT. It translates to CASSLDIGALHF.

This chain links TRBV18 with TRBJ2-7; D is uncertain. Trimming stripped 3 bases from V and 0 bases from J, with 6 bases between. This CDR3 has 13 amino acids. Germline V lookup: CDR1 KGHSH, CDR2 LQKENI. The CDR3 bases are TGTGCCAGCTCACCGACACGCTCCTACGAGCAGTACTTC. Its translation: CASSPTRSYEQYF.

The genes are TRBV3-1 (or the pseudogene TRBV3-2) and TRBJ2-3; perhaps D is TRBD1 or TRBD2 (6 bases each). Germline CDR1 and CDR2: LGHDT and YNNKEL (reference sequence). This CDR3 spans 15 amino acids. V was pared by 3 bases and J by 4 bases, with 14 bases between. This CDR3 reads CASSQRDIASDTQYF. The CDR3 DNA is TGTGCCAGCAGCCAGCGGGACATTGCTTCAGATACGCAGTATTTT.

This rearrangement joins TRBV18 to TRBJ2-1; D uncertain. The CDR3 runs to 15 residues. Per germline, CDR1 KGHSH and CDR2 LQKENI. Trimming took 1 base from V and 0 from J, leaving 7 bases between them. DNA of the CDR3: TGTGCCAGCTCACCACGGCAGATCTCCTACAATGAGCAGTTCTTC. This translates into CASSPRQISYNEQFF.

This clone is a singleton in its sample. CDR3 region: CASSWRGQADEQYF. In DNA form, the CDR3 reads TGTGCCAGCAGTTGGCGGGGACAGGCGGACGAGCAGTACTTC. The chain combines TRBV6-7 with TRBJ2-7; 8 positions agree with TRBD1. TRBV6-7 belongs to the ORF category, with a function that is uncertain. This CDR3 is 14 amino acids long. V was clipped by 4 bases and J by 5 bases; unmatched bases: 7.

The chain is built from TRBV7-9 and TRBJ2-2; 7 bases map to TRBD1. The length of the CDR3 is 16 residues. The V segment lost 4 bases and the J segment 0 bases; nucleotides outside the gene matches: 5. The germline V gene has CDR1 SEHNR and CDR2 FQNEAQ (reference sequence). The CDR3 nucleotides are TGTGCCAGCAGCTCTGGACAGGTCGCGAACACCGGGGAGCTGTTTTTT. This sequence encodes CASSSGQVANTGELFF.

The chain links TRBV19 to TRBJ2-1; TRBD2 is a possible D gene (6 bases). Trimming left V 5 bases short and J 9 bases short, with 11 bases between. The CDR3 runs 12 residues. Germline V gene data show CDR1 as LNHDA and CDR2 as SQIVND (reference sequence). The CDR3 sequence is CASSLRGSEQFF. The CDR3 coding sequence is TGTGCCAGTAGTCTCCGGGGGAGTGAGCAGTTCTTC.

The chain combines TRBV7-2 with TRBJ1-5; perhaps TRBD1 as D (6 bases). Trimming pared 4 bases from V and 0 bases from J, leaving 22 bases between. Looked up from germline, CDR1 is SGHTA and CDR2 is FQGNSA. CDR3 length: 19 residues. The CDR3 region is CASSYGGGGGHYSNQPQHF. CDR3 bases: TGTGCCAGCAGCTATGGGGGAGGTGGGGGCCACTATAGCAATCAGCCCCAGCATTTT. Full variable domain (remainder filled in from reference TRBV7-2 and TRBJ1-5): GAGVSQSPSNKVTEKGKDVELRCDPISGHTALYWYRQSLGQGLEFLIYFQGNSAPDKSGLPSDRFSAERTGGSVSTLTIQRTQQEDSAVYLCASSYGGGGGHYSNQPQHFGDGTRLSIL.

The chain combines TRBV3-1 (or the pseudogene TRBV3-2) with TRBJ2-7; 7 bases map to TRBD2. CDR1 is LGHDT, CDR2 YNNKEL, per germline (reference sequence). Trimming took 3 bases from V and 3 from J; bases not matched to a gene: 17. The CDR3 extends over 18 amino acids. The CDR3 sequence: CASSQSAGGDIFDYEQYF. CDR3 in DNA: TGTGCCAGCAGCCAGTCTGCTGGGGGGGATATATTTGACTACGAGCAGTACTTC.

The J gene is TRBJ2-3, the V gene TRBV12-5, with no clear D. V dropped 5 bases and J dropped 0 bases, with 9 bases sitting between them. The CDR3 is 14 residues long. Germline values: CDR1 LGHNT, CDR2 FRNRAP. CDR3 loop: CASGLQTSTDTQYF. CDR3 nucleotides: TGTGCTAGTGGTCTCCAGACGAGCACAGATACGCAGTATTTT.

This clone was counted only a few times. The chain uses TRBV19 and TRBJ1-2, with a possible D match to TRBD1 (6 bases). Germline V lookup: CDR1 LNHDA, CDR2 SQIVND (reference sequence). CDR3 length equals 16 residues. Trimming left V 7 bases short and J 5 bases short, with 23 bases between. This CDR3 reads CASMGTGGDVRYGYTF. The CDR3, as DNA: TGTGCCAGTATGGGGACTGGGGGCGATGTCAGGTATGGCTACACCTTC.

The chain recombines TRBV3-1 (or the pseudogene TRBV3-2) with TRBJ1-2, with 8 nucleotides matching TRBD1. Germline-derived CDR1 and CDR2 are LGHDT and YNNKEL (reference sequence). Trimming removed 0 bases from V and 4 bases from J; junction bases left unmatched: 10. The CDR3 covers 17 residues. CDR3 coding DNA: TGTGCCAGCAGCCAAGATTGGCAGGGGGCTGCTTTCTATGGCTACACCTTC. Its translation is CASSQDWQGAAFYGYTF.

This clone was recorded once. The chain is built from TRBV3-1 (or the pseudogene TRBV3-2) and TRBJ2-5; D is possibly TRBD2 (5 bases). The CDR3 totals 15 residues. Germline assignment: CDR1 LGHDT and CDR2 YNNKEL (reference sequence). V lost 5 bases, J lost 2 bases, and 15 bases lay in between. The CDR3, as DNA: TGTGCCAGCAGCGGTTTAGGAGGCGGTCAAGAGACCCAGTACTTC. It is translated as CASSGLGGGQETQYF.

The rearrangement links TRBV7-9 to TRBJ2-3, with 9 nucleotides matching TRBD2. CDR1 and CDR2 from the germline V gene are SEHNR and FQNEAQ (reference sequence). This CDR3 comprises 17 residues. J was trimmed by 0 bases and V by 1 base; bases with no gene match: 5. CDR3 nucleotides: TGTGCCAGCAGCTTAGAGGGACTAGCCGCTAGCACAGATACGCAGTATTTT. Protein sequence: CASSLEGLAASTDTQYF.

The chain combines TRBV4-1 with TRBJ2-1; 10 nucleotides align to TRBD1. Germline assignment: CDR1 MGHRA and CDR2 YSYEKL. Unmatched junction bases numbered 11, after V lost 2 bases and J lost 4 bases. CDR3 size: 18 residues. CDR3 residues: CASSQSIPGTGDYNEQFF. Written as DNA, the CDR3 is TGCGCCAGCAGCCAATCCATTCCCGGGACAGGGGATTACAATGAGCAGTTCTTC.

For the CDR3, the DNA is TGCGCCAGCAGCTTGCAGGGACAGTACCAAGAGACCCAGTACTTC. Encoded protein: CASSLQGQYQETQYF. This chain connects TRBV5-1 to TRBJ2-5, with 7 bases lining up with TRBD1. The CDR3 consists of 15 residues. The germline CDR1 and CDR2 sequences are SGHRS and YFSETQ. With V trimmed by 1 base and J by 0 bases, 3 bases remained unmatched.

V usage is TRBV24-1 and J usage is TRBJ2-4, with D hard to call. The CDR3 length is 10 residues. Germline V gene lookup returns CDR1 KGHDR and CDR2 SFDVKD. V dropped 12 bases and J dropped 8 bases, with 10 bases sitting between them. The CDR3 is CAAVWDIQYF. DNA of the CDR3: TGTGCCGCGGTCTGGGACATTCAGTACTTC.

This clone was recorded a few times. The CDR3: CASSTDNSPLHF. DNA of the CDR3: TGTGCCAGCAGCACCGATAATTCACCCCTCCACTTT. This chain connects TRBV7-9 to TRBJ1-6; D remains unclear. CDR1 and CDR2 from the germline V gene are SEHNR and FQNEAQ (reference sequence). The CDR3 runs to 12 residues. Trimming pared 5 bases from V and 5 bases from J, leaving 4 bases between.

The chain joins TRBV29-1 to TRBJ2-3, with 8 bases lining up with TRBD2. Losses at the gene ends were 1 base for V and 6 bases for J; bases not matched to a gene: 12. The CDR3 loop spans 16 amino acids. Germline V CDR1 and CDR2: SQVTM, ANQGSEA. CDR3 DNA: TGCAGCGTTGAAGCCGGGGGGGCCCCGGGGGTCGATACGCAGTATTTT. Encoded protein: CSVEAGGAPGVDTQYF.